These T cell receptor beta chains were read from a single sample in a study of OX40 agonist ivuxolimab in advanced cancers. The table came from immunoSEQ multiplex PCR; TCRdb's copy has only in-frame clones and leaves some out. The sample consists of about 26,000 clones, approximately 86% of them appearing once. The specimen comprised CD4+ or CD8+ T cells sorted from blood, sampled in a trial of the OX40 agonist ivuxolimab. These receptors came from an adult with an advanced solid tumor such as melanoma, head and neck, liver or kidney cancer. CDR3s include the opening cysteine and the closing phenylalanine or tryptophan. D genes are given only for firm matches. Where a row states a size, it is once, few, many or the class of an expanded clone; other rows omit it.

d_gene	abundance	v_gene	j_gene	CDR3nt	CDR3aa
-	-	TRBV20-1	TRBJ1-4	TGCAGTGCTAGATCTTCTGAAAAACTGTTTTTT	CSARSSEKLFF
-	-	TRBV27	TRBJ2-7	TGTGCCAGCAGTTTATCGCTGGGCCGAACCTACGAGCAGTACTTC	CASSLSLGRTYEQYF
TRBD1	-	TRBV4-1	TRBJ1-5	TGCGCCAGCAGCCTACTCCAAACAGGGGGGAATCAGCCCCAGCATTTT	CASSLLQTGGNQPQHF
-	-	TRBV5-5	TRBJ1-1	TGTGCCAGCAGCTTGGCAGGGGCCCCGAACACTGAAGCTTTCTTT	CASSLAGAPNTEAFF
TRBD1	-	TRBV11-2	TRBJ2-7	TGTGCCAGCAGCCCGACCCCCCTGGACAGGGTGTTCTACGAGCAGTACTTC	CASSPTPLDRVFYEQYF
-	-	TRBV6-6	TRBJ2-7	TGTGCCAGCAGTTACTCCCTTGACAGCGGGTACGAGCAGTACTTC	CASSYSLDSGYEQYF
-	-	TRBV18	TRBJ1-2	TGTGCCAGCTCACCTCAACAGGAGACTAACTATGGCTACACCTTC	CASSPQQETNYGYTF
TRBD1	-	TRBV9	TRBJ2-7	TGTGCCAGCAGTGGACAGGGGGCGAACGAGCAGTACTTC	CASSGQGANEQYF
TRBD2	-	TRBV19	TRBJ2-1	TGTGCCAGTAGTATAGACGCCGCTAGCGGGGCATACAATGAGCAGTTCTTC	CASSIDAASGAYNEQFF
-	-	TRBV7-6	TRBJ1-1	TGTGCCAGCAGCTTGGGCCTCGCAGGTGAAGCTTTCTTT	CASSLGLAGEAFF
TRBD1	medium-sized	TRBV19	TRBJ2-7	TGTGCCAGTAATCCAGGGGGCTCCTACGAGCAGTACTTC	CASNPGGSYEQYF
-	-	TRBV11-2	TRBJ1-1	TGTGCCAGCAGCTTAGTTGGGGGAAGGGTTGAAGCTTTCTTT	CASSLVGGRVEAFF
-	-	TRBV18	TRBJ2-5	TGTGCCAGCTCACCCGATGGCCAAGAGACCCAGTACTTC	CASSPDGQETQYF